This passage covers 27 T cell receptor delta chains from one sample sequenced in a study of Vδ1+ human thymocytes. Extracted RNA was reverse transcribed into cDNA. Pooled V-gene forward primers with one constant-region reverse primer generated the CDR3 amplicons by multiplex PCR. TCRdb re-processed the multiplex PCR reads using CATT. The sample contains around 56,000 delta-chain clones, roughly 16% of which appear only once. General study findings and limits: Thymic TRG and TRD repertoires appeared highly polyclonal, with Gaussian CDR3 length distributions.

These receptors' antigens are unknown. Material for sequencing was Vdelta1+ gamma-delta thymocytes from the thymus. Subset indicated: FACS-sorted CD3+ TCRalphabeta- TCRVdelta1+ TCRVdelta2- thymocytes. These receptors originate from a girl in the first two years of life who had congenital heart surgery.

Sample share makes this clone medium-sized. This chain joins TRDV2 and TRDJ1, with TRDD3 matching 8 bases. Trimming cost V 1 base and J 5 bases; bases outside gene matches: 17. The V gene's germline CDR1 is GEAIGNYY and CDR2 EKD. CDR3 length equals 18 residues. CDR3 in DNA: TGTGCCTGTGACACGATCTTAGGGGCTGGGGGAGCTTTGGATAAACTCATCTTT. It is translated as CACDTILGAGGALDKLIF.

The chain uses TRDV1 and TRDJ1; 10 nucleotides agree with TRDD3. After removal of 7 bases from V and 2 bases from J, the junction contained 10 bases not matched to a gene. The CDR3 runs 16 residues. Germline V gene lookup returns CDR1 TSWWSYY and CDR2 QGS. In nucleotides, the CDR3 is TGTGCTCTTGAGGCTACTGGGGGATCTGTAACCGATAAACTCATCTTT. This encodes CALEATGGSVTDKLIF.

This clone was seen at least ten times. The rearrangement joins TRDV3 to TRDJ1; the D is unclear. The V gene lost 4 bases and the J gene lost 0 bases, with 6 bases spanning the gap. In germline, CDR1 is TVYSNPD, CDR2 GDNSRS (reference sequence). This CDR3 region has 11 residues. The CDR3 protein is CASPYTDKLIF. The CDR3 DNA is TGTGCCTCGCCGTACACCGATAAACTCATCTTT. The full variable domain, with the rest looked up from reference TRDV3 and TRDJ1, is CDKVTQSSPDQTVASGSEVVLLCTYDTVYSNPDLFWYRIRPDYSFQFVFYGDNSRSEGADFTQGRFSVKHILTQKAFHLVISPVRTEDSATYYCASPYTDKLIFGKGTRVTVEP.

This clone was detected a few times. The chain has TRAV29/DV5 and TRDJ1; D might be TRDD3 (5 bases). The CDR3 covers 21 residues. Between the trimmed V and J ends, which lost 0 bases and 0 bases, there was a span of 30 bases. Germline CDR1 and CDR2: NSMFDY and ISSIKDK. The CDR3 loop is CAASVRPRVFLRGLYTDKLIF. The CDR3, as DNA: TGTGCAGCAAGCGTACGGCCCAGGGTTTTTCTACGGGGACTCTACACCGATAAACTCATCTTT.

In this sample, this clone turned up a few times. The rearrangement uses TRDV1 and TRDJ1, with D unresolved. Germline assignment: CDR1 TSWWSYY and CDR2 QGS. CDR3 length: 18 amino acids. Between the trimmed V and J ends, which lost 2 bases and 6 bases, there was a span of 25 bases. CDR3 nucleotides: TGTGCTCTTGGGGAAAATCCGAAGGCTCTAGCGGGACCTCATAAACTCATCTTT. It encodes CALGENPKALAGPHKLIF.

This clone has a handful of counts. The gene calls are TRDV1 and TRDJ1; a weak D match, TRDD2 (5 bases). Germline lookup yields CDR1 TSWWSYY and CDR2 QGS. V gave up 4 bases and J gave up 0 bases, with 24 bases separating them. The CDR3 spans 19 residues. This CDR3 reads CALGAWPLHHFGNTDKLIF. Written as DNA, the CDR3 is TGTGCTCTTGGGGCTTGGCCCCTTCACCACTTTGGGAACACCGATAAACTCATCTTT.

On this clone: A junction boundary mismatches the germline segment, possibly from a read error. This sequence joins TRAV29/DV5 and TRDJ1, with 9 positions matching TRDD3. The germline gives CDR1 NSMFDY, CDR2 ISSIKDK. This CDR3 is built from 16 residues. CDR3 sequence: CAALRTGGVRTGKLIF. The CDR3 coding sequence is TGTGCAGCATTAAGGACTGGGGGAGTAAGAACCGGTAAACTCATCTTT. Filled out from reference TRAV29/DV5 and TRDJ1, the complete variable domain reads DQQVKQNSPSLSVQEGRISILNCDYTNSMFDYFLWYKKYPAEGPTFLISISSIKDKNEDGRFTVFLNKSAKHLSLHIVPSQPGDSAVYFCAALRTGGVRTGKLIFGKGTRVTVEP.

V usage is TRDV1 and J usage is TRDJ1; tentative D call: TRDD3 (6 bases). CDR1 and CDR2 (germline): TSWWSYY, QGS. Trimming took off 0 bases at V and 2 bases at J, with 13 bases between the two ends. This CDR3 region has 16 residues. CDR3: CALGELPVLGTDKLIF. The CDR3 DNA reads TGTGCTCTTGGGGAACTGCCCGTACTGGGAACCGATAAACTCATCTTT.

The genes are TRDV1 and TRDJ1; 8 nucleotides align to TRDD2. CDR1 TSWWSYY and CDR2 QGS come from the germline V gene. The ends lost 1 base at V and 3 bases at J; junction bases unmatched: 34. The CDR3 length is 25 residues. The CDR3 region has the DNA TGTGCTCTTGGGGAACGGGGACTAGGGAGTCTTCCTACAACGCCCCTTTGGGGGGGCCCCGATAAACTCATCTTT. Its translation: CALGERGLGSLPTTPLWGGPDKLIF.

The chain employs TRDV1 and TRDJ1, with 7 positions matching TRDD3. CDR1 and CDR2 (germline): TSWWSYY, QGS. With V trimmed by 0 bases and J by 6 bases, 10 bases remained unmatched. The CDR3 loop spans 16 amino acids. The CDR3 DNA sequence: TGTGCTCTTGGGGAACTTCCGGGGCGGGATACCCATAAACTCATCTTT. Amino acids: CALGELPGRDTHKLIF.

The chain joins TRDV1 to TRDJ1; either TRDD2 or TRDD3 may supply D (5 bases each). This CDR3 is 19 amino acids long. Germline assignment: CDR1 TSWWSYY and CDR2 QGS. V gave up 2 bases and J gave up 1 base, with 23 bases separating them. CDR3 sequence (DNA): TGTGCTCTTGGGGAATTTCCTCGTCTGGGCACTGTTCTCACCGATAAACTCATCTTT. Translation: CALGEFPRLGTVLTDKLIF.

This clone came up a few times. The chain employs TRDV1 and TRDJ1; no reliable D call. CDR1 TSWWSYY and CDR2 QGS come from the germline V gene. V was trimmed by 3 bases and J by 0 bases, leaving 23 bases between them. The CDR3 runs 19 residues. CDR3 nucleotide sequence: TGTGCTCTTGGGGAGTATTCTACGGTAAGGAAAAAGTACACCGATAAACTCATCTTT. It yields the protein CALGEYSTVRKKYTDKLIF.

V usage is TRDV1 and J usage is TRDJ1; a possible D gene is TRDD3 (5 bases). The CDR3 sequence is 17 residues long. The V gene's germline CDR1 is TSWWSYY and CDR2 QGS. Trimming removed 0 bases from V and 0 bases from J, with 14 bases in between. The CDR3 DNA sequence: TGTGCTCTTGGGGAACTAGGAACCCACTGGTACACCGATAAACTCATCTTT. Amino acids: CALGELGTHWYTDKLIF.

This chain connects TRDV1 to TRDJ1, with 8 positions matching TRDD2. Germline CDR1 and CDR2: TSWWSYY and QGS. This CDR3 has 24 amino acids. J was trimmed by 1 base and V by 0 bases; bases with no gene match: 28. The CDR3 DNA reads as TGTGCTCTTGGGGAACTACTGAATCTTCCTACGCGTGCGTATACTGGGCTCCTCACCGATAAACTCATCTTT. Protein sequence: CALGELLNLPTRAYTGLLTDKLIF.

V is TRDV1 and J is TRDJ1; D is possibly TRDD3 (5 bases). This CDR3 comprises 17 residues. The germline CDR1 and CDR2 sequences are TSWWSYY and QGS. The germline V and J ends were trimmed by 6 bases and 4 bases, with 24 bases remaining between them. CDR3 in amino acids: CALGLQFNRWGIDKLIF. CDR3 nucleotide sequence: TGTGCTCTTGGACTTCAATTCAACCGGTGGGGTATCGATAAACTCATCTTT.

The J gene is TRDJ1, the V gene TRDV1; the D gene is possibly TRDD2 (6 bases). Deletions cut 0 bases from V and 4 bases from J, with 24 bases between. The germline CDR1 and CDR2 sequences are TSWWSYY and QGS. This CDR3 region has 19 residues. The CDR3 loop reads CALGELPTISRYFCDKLIF. In nucleotides, the CDR3 is TGTGCTCTTGGGGAACTTCCTACGATCTCGAGGTACTTTTGCGATAAACTCATCTTT.

This clone came up a few times. The chain joins TRDV1 to TRDJ1; 11 bases map to TRDD3. The germline V gene encodes CDR1 TSWWSYY and CDR2 QGS. This CDR3 contains 24 residues. The junction had 29 bases not matched to a gene; V was cut back by 5 bases and J by 0 bases. The CDR3 region is CALGKWPTLGAGGYKALYTDKLIF. CDR3 nucleotide sequence: TGTGCTCTTGGGAAATGGCCTACCCTGGGGGCTGGGGGATACAAAGCCCTGTACACCGATAAACTCATCTTT.

Only a few counts were recorded for this clone. J is TRDJ1 and V is TRDV1; D is undetermined. There are 13 residues in the CDR3. Looked up from germline, CDR1 is TSWWSYY and CDR2 is QGS. The V gene lost 0 bases and the J gene lost 6 bases, with 8 bases spanning the gap. The CDR3 is CALGELDSNKLIF. DNA for the CDR3: TGTGCTCTTGGGGAACTAGATTCCAATAAACTCATCTTT.

This clone was observed a single time. V and J are TRDV1 and TRDJ1; 8 positions match TRDD3. The length of the CDR3 is 20 residues. Germline trimming cut 3 bases from V and 0 bases from J; bases unmatched to any gene: 18. CDR1 and CDR2 from the germline V gene are TSWWSYY and QGS. The CDR3 nucleotides read TGTGCTCTTGGGGAGGCGGAGGTACCGGGGATACCCCCGTACACCGATAAACTCATCTTT. As protein: CALGEAEVPGIPPYTDKLIF.

This chain uses TRDV1 with TRDJ1; 7 bases fit TRDD3. The CDR3 has 18 residues. The V gene's germline CDR1 is TSWWSYY and CDR2 QGS. V lost 1 base and J lost 0; bases outside the gene matches: 11. Here the CDR3 DNA reads TGTGCTCTTGGGGAACCGGCGGGGGATTTCCCGTACACCGATAAACTCATCTTT. Its translation is CALGEPAGDFPYTDKLIF.

The chain joins TRDV1 to TRDJ1; 9 bases map to TRDD2. The CDR3 runs 24 residues. Per the germline V gene, CDR1 is TSWWSYY and CDR2 is QGS. Trimming at V came to 4 bases and at J to 2 bases, leaving 32 bases not matched to a gene. This CDR3 is CALGGLLLPTVGGGYPGGTDKLIF. CDR3 DNA: TGTGCTCTTGGGGGGCTCCTCCTTCCTACCGTAGGTGGGGGTTACCCGGGGGGGACCGATAAACTCATCTTT.

The J gene is TRDJ1, the V gene TRDV1; 8 bases are shared with TRDD3. CDR3 length: 22 amino acids. Germline CDR1 is TSWWSYY and CDR2 is QGS. The ends lost 3 bases at V and 0 bases at J; junction bases unmatched: 24. The CDR3 coding sequence is TGTGCTCTTGGGGATCTACTTCCTCGGGATTGGTCTGGGGGACTGTACACCGATAAACTCATCTTT. Its translation is CALGDLLPRDWSGGLYTDKLIF.

In its sample, this clone was seen a few times. V and J are TRDV1 and TRDJ1; a possible D gene is TRDD2 (5 bases). CDR1 is TSWWSYY, CDR2 QGS, per germline. CDR3 length: 19 amino acids. V was cut by 0 bases and J by 0 bases, with 20 bases left in between. Written as DNA, the CDR3 is TGTGCTCTTGGGGAACTTGACCTCCTAGGGTTTGTCTACACCGATAAACTCATCTTT. Translation gives CALGELDLLGFVYTDKLIF.

Concerning this clone itself: The junction departs from germline at one end; a sequencing error may be responsible. Within the sample, other DNA sequences also encode this same CDR3. The chain carries TRAV29/DV5 and TRDJ1; 8 bases align to TRDD3. CDR3 length equals 19 residues. CDR1 is NSMFDY, CDR2 ISSIKDK, per germline. The DNA of the CDR3 is TGTGCCGCAAGCGCGACTTCCCGCTACTGGGGGTTAACTCTCGATAAACTCATCTTT. Its translation: CAASATSRYWGLTLDKLIF.

This clone was seen a few times. This chain connects TRDV1 to TRDJ1, with 10 positions matching TRDD3. CDR3 length: 21 amino acids. J gave up 2 bases and V 7 bases, and 25 bases lay outside the gene matches. Germline V gene sequence: CDR1 TSWWSYY, CDR2 QGS. The CDR3 DNA follows: TGTGCTCTTGAACAGCCTCCGAGAGTACTGGGGGGATACGGGGGAACCGATAAACTCATCTTT. This encodes CALEQPPRVLGGYGGTDKLIF.

This chain uses TRDV1 with TRDJ1; 10 nucleotides line up with TRDD3. In germline, CDR1 is TSWWSYY, CDR2 QGS. The ends lost 2 bases at V and 0 bases at J; junction bases unmatched: 15. The CDR3 is 20 residues long. In nucleotides, the CDR3 is TGTGCTCTTGGGGAATTTCCGGCCTGGGGGATAGGAGGATACACCGATAAACTCATCTTT. This gives the protein CALGEFPAWGIGGYTDKLIF.

This clone turned up a few times. The chain combines TRDV1 with TRDJ1; TRDD3 aligns across 9 bases. The CDR3 is 20 residues long. Germline V gene lookup returns CDR1 TSWWSYY and CDR2 QGS. V trimming: 2 bases; J trimming: 0 bases; junction bases outside the gene matches: 16. DNA for the CDR3: TGTGCTCTTGGGGAAGGCTTCTCGATGGGGGATAGGGTCTACACCGATAAACTCATCTTT. This sequence encodes CALGEGFSMGDRVYTDKLIF.